What follows are 30 T cell receptor beta chains derived from one specimen sequenced in a study of cytomegalovirus exposure and HLA in healthy donors. 13 Jbeta primers and 60 Vbeta primers were used for the PCR. Repertoires were generated with immunoSEQ multiplex PCR, while TCRdb's copy carries only in-frame clones and drops some. The table lists 100,000 to 150,000 clones, over 70% of them singletons. Sequencing input: PBMCs. These receptors originate from a middle-aged woman in good health and CMV-seronegative.

This clone appeared a few times. The rearrangement links TRBV5-1 to TRBJ1-1; D possibly corresponds to TRBD1 (5 bases). The V end lost 3 bases, the J end lost 4 bases, and 16 bases lay between the germline ends. The CDR3 runs to 15 residues. Looked up from germline, CDR1 is SGHRS and CDR2 is YFSETQ. The CDR3 reads CASSSALLGATEAFF. DNA for the CDR3: TGCGCCAGCAGCTCAGCGCTCCTAGGGGCCACTGAAGCTTTCTTT.

The V gene is TRBV11-2, the J gene TRBJ2-7; weak D call: TRBD1 (5 bases). Looked up from germline, CDR1 is SGHAT and CDR2 is FQNNGV. The CDR3 extends over 16 amino acids. Trimming shortened V by 4 bases and J by 0 bases, and 16 bases separated the two germline ends. This chain's CDR3 is CASSSERGANSYEQYF. For the CDR3, the DNA is TGTGCCAGCAGCTCAGAAAGGGGCGCAAACTCCTACGAGCAGTACTTC.

The chain uses TRBV10-1 and TRBJ1-1; possible D gene TRBD1, 6 bases. Germline CDR1 and CDR2: WNHNN and SYGVQD (reference sequence). The V and J ends lost 7 bases and 0 bases respectively, with 9 bases between them. The CDR3 sequence is 13 residues long. Here the CDR3 DNA reads TGCGCCAGCAAGGACAGTTTGAACACTGAAGCTTTCTTT. Amino acid sequence: CASKDSLNTEAFF.

This chain links TRBV4-1 with TRBJ2-7; maybe TRBD2 (6 bases). CDR3 length: 16 amino acids. The V end lost 0 bases, the J end lost 3 bases, and 15 bases lay between the germline ends. The germline V gene has CDR1 MGHRA and CDR2 YSYEKL. The CDR3 DNA follows: TGCGCCAGCAGCCAAGATGGGGGGACTGAGATCTACGAGCAGTACTTC. Translated: CASSQDGGTEIYEQYF.

The rearrangement joins TRBV2 to TRBJ2-7; TRBD1 matches at 8 bases. Germline assignment: CDR1 SNHLY and CDR2 FYNNEI. J gave up 3 bases and V 6 bases, and 4 bases lay outside the gene matches. This CDR3 comprises 13 residues. The chain's CDR3 is CASSRDRIYEQYF. Written as DNA, the CDR3 is TGTGCCAGCAGCAGGGACAGGATCTACGAGCAGTACTTC.

The chain recombines TRBV28 with TRBJ1-6; D is perhaps TRBD1 (6 bases). Germline CDR1 is MDHEN and CDR2 is SYDVKM. The CDR3 contains 15 residues. Trimming pared 3 bases from V and 5 bases from J, leaving 11 bases between. Here the CDR3 reads CASSFPTGNNSPLHF. DNA for the CDR3: TGTGCCAGCAGTTTCCCAACAGGGAATAATTCACCCCTCCACTTT.

The J gene is TRBJ1-1, the V gene TRBV28; D ambiguous. V was pared by 8 bases and J by 0 bases, with 10 bases between. Germline CDR1 MDHEN, CDR2 SYDVKM. This CDR3 has 13 amino acids. CDR3 loop: CASAQTLNTEAFF. The CDR3 DNA reads TGTGCCAGCGCCCAGACTCTGAACACTGAAGCTTTCTTT.

The chain joins TRBV5-1 to TRBJ1-2; 11 bases are shared with TRBD1. The CDR3 is 15 amino acids. Per the germline V gene, CDR1 is SGHRS and CDR2 is YFSETQ. Trimming at V came to 4 bases and at J to 0 bases, leaving 2 bases not matched to a gene. Here the CDR3 reads CASSKDRGPNYGYTF. Written as DNA, the CDR3 is TGCGCCAGCAGCAAGGACAGGGGGCCTAACTATGGCTACACCTTC.

This sequence joins TRBV9 and TRBJ1-2; no firm D call. The CDR3 totals 13 residues. Germline assignment: CDR1 SGDLS and CDR2 YYNGEE. The germline V and J ends were trimmed by 3 bases and 2 bases, with 8 bases remaining between them. CDR3 loop: CASSALSNYGYTF. CDR3 DNA: TGTGCCAGCAGCGCTCTGAGCAACTATGGCTACACCTTC.

This clone has only a few counts. The chain uses TRBV4-1 and TRBJ2-2; D possibly corresponds to TRBD2 (5 bases). CDR1 and CDR2 from the germline V gene are MGHRA and YSYEKL. Trimming pared 4 bases from V and 1 base from J, leaving 10 bases between. The CDR3 spans 15 residues. CDR3 protein: CASSPGLMNTGELFF. CDR3 bases: TGCGCCAGCAGCCCCGGACTGATGAACACCGGGGAGCTGTTTTTT.

The V call is TRBV18, the J call TRBJ1-1; 7 bases agree with TRBD1. The V and J ends lost 0 bases and 4 bases, in that order; junction bases with no gene match: 5. CDR3 length: 15 residues. In germline, CDR1 is KGHSH, CDR2 LQKENI. Here the CDR3 DNA reads TGTGCCAGCTCACCACCAGGGGGCGCGGTCACTGAAGCTTTCTTT. This sequence encodes CASSPPGGAVTEAFF.

The rearrangement uses TRBV7-9 and TRBJ1-4; a possible D gene is TRBD1 (5 bases). The length of the CDR3 is 13 residues. V shed 3 bases and J shed 7 bases, with 9 bases lying between them. CDR1 is SEHNR, CDR2 FQNEAQ, per germline (reference sequence). The CDR3 DNA reads TGTGCCAGCAGCTTGACAGCGACTGAAAAACTGTTTTTT. Residues: CASSLTATEKLFF.

The CDR3 DNA reads as TGTGCCAGCAGCGCGTCTTCACCGGGACAGGGAGGGAAGGGCTACACCTTC. Protein product: CASSASSPGQGGKGYTF. The chain combines TRBV9 with TRBJ1-2, with 9 bases aligning to TRBD1. Germline CDR1 is SGDLS and CDR2 is YYNGEE. J gave up 8 bases and V 3 bases, and 17 bases lay outside the gene matches. The CDR3 runs 17 residues.

This rearrangement joins TRBV2 to TRBJ1-2; D not resolved. The length of the CDR3 is 12 residues. Deletions cut 2 bases from V and 8 bases from J, with 9 bases between. Per germline, CDR1 SNHLY and CDR2 FYNNEI. The CDR3 here is CASSESREGYTF. In DNA form, the CDR3 reads TGTGCCAGCAGTGAATCAAGAGAAGGCTACACCTTC.

J is TRBJ2-3 and V is TRBV15; 10 bases are shared with TRBD2. CDR3 length equals 15 residues. After removal of 5 bases from V and 1 base from J, the junction contained 3 bases not matched to a gene. Germline V lookup: CDR1 LNHNV, CDR2 YYDKDF (reference sequence). The CDR3 DNA follows: TGTGCCACCAGCCCCGGGACTAGCGGCACAGATACGCAGTATTTT. The encoded protein is CATSPGTSGTDTQYF.

The chain joins TRBV28 to TRBJ1-2, with 8 bases identical to TRBD1. Germline CDR1 and CDR2: MDHEN and SYDVKM. The CDR3 is 14 amino acids. V lost 7 bases to trimming and J lost 8 bases; unmatched junction nucleotides: 12. CDR3 nucleotides: TGTGCCAGCACCTTCCCCCAGGGGGCGCGGGGCTACACCTTC. This sequence encodes CASTFPQGARGYTF.

This chain links TRBV6-5 with TRBJ1-2, with 9 bases that match TRBD1. This CDR3 region has 15 residues. After removal of 4 bases from V and 8 bases from J, the junction contained 11 bases not matched to a gene. Germline assignment: CDR1 MNHEY and CDR2 SVGAGI. CDR3 sequence reads: CASSSPPQGAWGYTF. The DNA of the CDR3 is TGTGCCAGCAGTTCCCCCCCACAGGGGGCTTGGGGCTACACCTTC.

The gene calls are TRBV7-9 and TRBJ1-1; D is possibly TRBD1 (5 bases). The CDR3 is 15 residues long. The V gene's germline CDR1 is SEHNR and CDR2 FQNEAQ (reference sequence). V lost 3 bases, J lost 0 bases, and 11 bases lay in between. The CDR3 DNA reads TGTGCCAGCAGCTTGCAGGGCATGATGAACACTGAAGCTTTCTTT. Amino acid sequence: CASSLQGMMNTEAFF.

V and J are TRBV15 and TRBJ1-4, with TRBD1 identical over 8 bases. Germline trimming cut 3 bases from V and 4 bases from J; bases unmatched to any gene: 4. The CDR3 has 15 amino acids. Germline V CDR1 and CDR2: LNHNV, YYDKDF (reference sequence). CDR3 amino acids: CATSRRQGNNEKLFF. The CDR3 DNA reads TGTGCCACCAGCAGGAGACAGGGGAATAATGAAAAACTGTTTTTT.

CDR3 DNA: TGTGCCAGCAGCCCAGGTCAGGGCTATGGCTACACCTTC. The encoded protein is CASSPGQGYGYTF. V and J are TRBV7-2 and TRBJ1-2; D is perhaps TRBD1 (5 bases). The CDR3 spans 13 residues. Trimming left V 5 bases short and J 4 bases short, with 11 bases between. CDR1 SGHTA and CDR2 FQGNSA come from the germline V gene.

The rearrangement joins TRBV28 to TRBJ1-1, with 8 bases lining up with TRBD1. J was trimmed by 1 base and V by 7 bases; bases with no gene match: 11. Germline V gene lookup returns CDR1 MDHEN and CDR2 SYDVKM. The CDR3 runs 16 residues. In DNA, the CDR3 is TGTGCCAGCACACCGCAGGGGGCCGTCAGGAACACTGAAGCTTTCTTT. It specifies CASTPQGAVRNTEAFF.

This chain uses TRBV7-3 with TRBJ2-2; tentative D call: TRBD1 (5 bases). The CDR3 is 13 amino acids. Germline lookup yields CDR1 SGHTA and CDR2 FQGTGA. Trimming removed 5 bases from V and 4 bases from J, with 8 bases in between. CDR3 loop: CASSRDSTGELFF. DNA of the CDR3: TGTGCCAGCAGCCGAGACAGCACCGGGGAGCTGTTTTTT.

The chain recombines TRBV6-1 with TRBJ1-2, with 10 bases identical to TRBD1. The V segment lost 2 bases and the J segment 5 bases; nucleotides outside the gene matches: 5. This CDR3 contains 15 residues. Per germline, CDR1 MNHNS and CDR2 SASEGT. CDR3 DNA: TGTGCCAGCAGTGAAAGACAGGGGGCAGGGTATGGCTACACCTTC. Encoded protein: CASSERQGAGYGYTF.

The chain recombines TRBV5-1 with TRBJ1-1; D possibly corresponds to TRBD1 (5 bases). This CDR3 contains 17 residues. The ends were cut back, 0 bases at V and 2 bases at J, with 17 bases in the middle. Germline assignment: CDR1 SGHRS and CDR2 YFSETQ. CDR3 protein: CASSLDQGGSRNTEAFF. The CDR3 nucleotides are TGCGCCAGCAGCTTGGATCAGGGTGGAAGTCGAAACACTGAAGCTTTCTTT.

The gene calls are TRBV28 and TRBJ1-2; possibly TRBD1 for D (6 bases). Looked up from germline, CDR1 is MDHEN and CDR2 is SYDVKM. V was shortened by 6 bases and J by 0 bases, with 11 bases between the two germline ends. CDR3 size: 14 residues. The CDR3 DNA reads as TGTGCCAGCAGGCAAAGGGGGTCTAACTATGGCTACACCTTC. It specifies CASRQRGSNYGYTF.

The chain couples TRBV2 to TRBJ1-1; the match to TRBD1 covers 7 bases. This CDR3 comprises 15 residues. V shed 3 bases, J shed 6 bases, and the junction held 10 bases outside the gene matches. The germline gives CDR1 SNHLY, CDR2 FYNNEI. CDR3 loop: CASSEPGQPVAEAFF. CDR3 coding DNA: TGTGCCAGCAGTGAGCCGGGACAGCCGGTCGCTGAAGCTTTCTTT. Variable domain in full (rest from reference TRBV2 and TRBJ1-1): EPEVTQTPSHQVTQMGQEVILRCVPISNHLYFYWYRQILGQKVEFLVSFYNNEISEKSEIFDDQFSVERPDGSNFTLKIRSTKLEDSAMYFCASSEPGQPVAEAFFGQGTRLTVV.

This clone was picked up a small number of times. The genes are TRBV12-5 and TRBJ2-3, with TRBD2 matching over 9 bases. The V segment lost 1 base and the J segment 4 bases; nucleotides outside the gene matches: 6. The CDR3 extends over 16 amino acids. Germline values: CDR1 LGHNT, CDR2 FRNRAP. The CDR3 sequence is CASGLGSRGGADTQYF. DNA of the CDR3: TGTGCTAGTGGTTTGGGGTCGCGGGGGGGCGCAGATACGCAGTATTTT. Filled out from reference TRBV12-5 and TRBJ2-3, the complete variable domain reads DARVTQTPRHKVTEMGQEVTMRCQPILGHNTVFWYRQTMMQGLELLAYFRNRAPLDDSGMPKDRFSAEMPDATLATLKIQPSEPRDSAVYFCASGLGSRGGADTQYFGPGTRLTVL.

V and J are TRBV7-9 and TRBJ1-2, with 7 positions matching TRBD1. Losses at the gene ends were 1 base for V and 7 bases for J; bases not matched to a gene: 6. The CDR3 is 14 amino acids. The germline V gene has CDR1 SEHNR and CDR2 FQNEAQ (reference sequence). In DNA, the CDR3 is TGTGCCAGCAGCTTAGAAAGACAGGGTGGTGGCTACACCTTC. It encodes CASSLERQGGGYTF.

This clone was seen a few times. The J gene is TRBJ1-1, the V gene TRBV6-5; D is unclear. Germline V lookup: CDR1 MNHEY, CDR2 SVGAGI. The CDR3 covers 11 residues. Trimming cost V 6 bases and J 6 bases, with 8 bases left between them. The CDR3 reads CASRAAAEAFF. CDR3 DNA sequence: TGTGCCAGCAGGGCCGCTGCTGAAGCTTTCTTT.

CDR3 protein: CASSQLQGVNEKLFF. The CDR3 nucleotides read TGCGCCAGCAGCCAACTACAGGGAGTTAATGAAAAACTGTTTTTT. The V and J genes are TRBV4-1 and TRBJ1-4, with D perhaps matching TRBD1 (6 bases). The CDR3 is 15 residues long. The germline V gene has CDR1 MGHRA and CDR2 YSYEKL. Trimming cost V 2 bases and J 4 bases, with 11 bases left between them.